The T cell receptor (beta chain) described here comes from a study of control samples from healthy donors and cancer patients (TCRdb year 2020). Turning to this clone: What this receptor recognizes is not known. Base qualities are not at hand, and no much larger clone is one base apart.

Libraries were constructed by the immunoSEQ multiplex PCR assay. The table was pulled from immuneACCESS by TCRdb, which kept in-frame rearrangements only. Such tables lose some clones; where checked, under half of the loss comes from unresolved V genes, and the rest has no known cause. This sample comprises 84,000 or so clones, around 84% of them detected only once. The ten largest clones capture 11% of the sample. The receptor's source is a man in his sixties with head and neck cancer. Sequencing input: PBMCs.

The DNA sequence is given as TGTGCCAGCAGCCCTGGGACCCGCCCCGATGAGCAGTTCTTC. Translated, this is CASSPGTRPDEQFF. Recombination connected TRBV28 to TRBJ2-1; the D element could tentatively be TRBD1 or TRBD2, as 5 bases agree for each. Trimming at the junction amounts to 6 bases on V and 8 bases on J, and the germline ends lie 17 bases apart. From the cysteine up to the phenylalanine, the CDR3 has a length of 14 residues. The DNA shown is the 42-base CDR3, in frame from base 1. CDR1 and CDR2, looked up from the germline V gene, are MDHEN and SYDVKM.